Each of the 21 T cell receptor beta chains below was sequenced from the same sample in a study of control samples from healthy donors and cancer patients. The assay was immunoSEQ multiplex PCR, and TCRdb's table has in-frame clones only and misses some. The data contain 100,000 to 150,000 clones, around 92% of them seen just once; the ten biggest clones take up just under 0.6%. Material: PBMCs. The receptors originated from a man at least 80 years old with head and neck cancer.

The rearrangement uses TRBV5-8 and TRBJ1-5; no reliable D call. The V gene's germline CDR1 is SGHTS and CDR2 YDEGEE. The ends were cut back, 6 bases at V and 0 bases at J, with 10 bases in the middle. The CDR3 spans 14 residues. The CDR3 DNA is TGTGCCAGCAAGAGAGACTATAGCAATCAGCCCCAGCATTTT. This encodes CASKRDYSNQPQHF.

The V call is TRBV5-6, the J call TRBJ1-4; tentative D call: TRBD1 (6 bases). V was trimmed by 4 bases and J by 7 bases, leaving 20 bases between them. Germline loops: CDR1 SGHDT, CDR2 YYEEEE. The CDR3 is 16 residues long. For the CDR3, the DNA is TGTGCCAGCAGCCTACTTTCCGGGGGCGGGGTTGAAAAACTGTTTTTT. Translation: CASSLLSGGGVEKLFF.

The chain joins TRBV27 to TRBJ1-1, with 9 positions matching TRBD1. V lost 0 bases and J lost 8; bases outside the gene matches: 16. Germline assignment: CDR1 MNHEY and CDR2 SMNVEV (reference sequence). This CDR3 comprises 18 residues. Here the CDR3 reads CASSLSPWDRVRFAEAFF. The CDR3 DNA follows: TGTGCCAGCAGTTTATCACCCTGGGACAGGGTTAGGTTTGCCGAAGCTTTCTTT.

This chain connects TRBV6-2 or TRBV6-3 to TRBJ1-1, with D possibly matching TRBD1 (6 bases). This CDR3 spans 11 amino acids. Germline loops: CDR1 MNHEY, CDR2 SVGEGT. The V and J ends lost 6 bases and 11 bases respectively, with 13 bases between them. Here the CDR3 DNA reads TGTGCCAGCAGCTCCCGAGGGGGGGCTTTCTTT. Residues: CASSSRGGAFF.

The chain uses TRBV9 and TRBJ2-2, with 10 bases identical to TRBD1. Germline values: CDR1 SGDLS, CDR2 YYNGEE. The CDR3 spans 16 residues. V lost 2 bases to trimming and J lost 6 bases; unmatched junction nucleotides: 7. The CDR3 sequence is CASSVLDRGQSGELFF. DNA for the CDR3: TGTGCCAGCAGCGTTCTAGACAGGGGGCAGTCCGGGGAGCTGTTTTTT.

A remark on this clone: This specimen includes other DNA sequences encoding the same CDR3. The J gene is TRBJ1-4, the V gene TRBV18; D remains unclear. This CDR3 region has 14 residues. V was trimmed by 2 bases and J by 0 bases, leaving 4 bases between them. The germline gives CDR1 KGHSH, CDR2 LQKENI. CDR3 residues: CASSPAATNEKLFF. CDR3 DNA sequence: TGTGCCAGCTCACCAGCAGCAACTAATGAAAAACTGTTTTTT.

The rearrangement links TRBV7-9 to TRBJ2-3; D unclear. Per germline, CDR1 SEHNR and CDR2 FQNEAQ (reference sequence). The V and J ends lost 1 base and 2 bases respectively, with 1 base between them. This CDR3 is built from 12 residues. This CDR3 reads CASSLDTDTQYF. The CDR3, as DNA: TGTGCCAGCAGCTTAGACACAGATACGCAGTATTTT.

Comments on this clone: Relative to the germline gene, one junction end is altered; a read error may explain this. The rearrangement uses TRBV24-1 and TRBJ2-3; either TRBD1 or TRBD2 may supply D (6 bases each). This CDR3 is 14 amino acids long. CDR1 is KGHDR, CDR2 SFDVKD, per germline. Here the CDR3 reads CATSDGGRTDTQYF. CDR3 nucleotide sequence: TGTGCCACCAGTGATGGGGGGCGCACGGATACGCAGTATTTT.

The chain is built from TRBV4-1 and TRBJ2-7, with D perhaps matching TRBD1 or TRBD2 (6 bases each). Germline loops: CDR1 MGHRA, CDR2 YSYEKL. This CDR3 is built from 14 residues. V lost 1 base to trimming and J lost 4 bases, with 11 bases between them. CDR3 sequence (DNA): TGCGCCAGCAGCCAAGGCTGGGGGGCATACGAGCAGTACTTC. This sequence encodes CASSQGWGAYEQYF.

The rearrangement links TRBV7-7 to TRBJ1-1; perhaps TRBD1 as D (6 bases). The CDR3 contains 13 residues. Germline V gene lookup returns CDR1 SSHAT and CDR2 FNYEAQ (reference sequence). V lost 5 bases and J 1 base, leaving 8 bases between the germline ends. For the CDR3, the DNA is TGTGCCAGCAGCGCAGGGGCGAACACTGAAGCTTTCTTT. Amino acid sequence: CASSAGANTEAFF.

The chain employs TRBV5-6 and TRBJ2-7, with 7 bases aligning to TRBD2. J gave up 2 bases and V 0 bases, and 11 bases lay outside the gene matches. Germline-derived CDR1 and CDR2 are SGHDT and YYEEEE. The CDR3 spans 17 residues. The CDR3 coding sequence is TGTGCCAGCAGCTTGGCGCACTTAGCGGGCTACCCCTACGAGCAGTACTTC. It specifies CASSLAHLAGYPYEQYF.

On this clone: Different DNA sequences within this sample yield the same CDR3. This chain links TRBV30 with TRBJ2-3, with TRBD1 as a possible D gene (5 bases). CDR1 is GTSNPN, CDR2 SVGIG, per germline (reference sequence). V lost 1 base, J lost 0 bases, and 11 bases lay in between. This CDR3 is 15 amino acids long. In DNA form, the CDR3 reads TGTGCCTGGAGTGGGGGCCAAGCAAGCACAGATACGCAGTATTTT. It yields the protein CAWSGGQASTDTQYF. Supplemented by reference TRBV30 and TRBJ2-3, the full variable domain reads SQTIHQWPATLVQPVGSPLSLECTVEGTSNPNLYWYRQAAGRGLQLLFYSVGIGQISSEVPQNLSASRPQDRQFILSSKKLLLSDSGFYLCAWSGGQASTDTQYFGPGTRLTVL.

V is TRBV6-5 and J is TRBJ2-7, with D perhaps matching TRBD2 (7 bases). There are 14 residues in the CDR3. V gave up 6 bases and J gave up 5 bases, with 17 bases separating them. CDR1 is MNHEY, CDR2 SVGAGI, per germline. In DNA form, the CDR3 reads TGTGCCAGCAGACCGCTGGGGGGGCTCGACGAGCAGTACTTC. This gives the protein CASRPLGGLDEQYF.

This chain uses TRBV9 with TRBJ2-7; 7 bases are shared with TRBD2. With V trimmed by 0 bases and J by 7 bases, 10 bases remained unmatched. The germline gives CDR1 SGDLS, CDR2 YYNGEE. The CDR3 is made up of 15 amino acids. Here the CDR3 reads CASSVGSGDIGEQYF. DNA of the CDR3: TGTGCCAGCAGCGTAGGAAGCGGGGATATTGGGGAGCAGTACTTC. Filled out from reference TRBV9 and TRBJ2-7, the complete variable domain reads DSGVTQTPKHLITATGQRVTLRCSPRSGDLSVYWYQQSLDQGLQFLIQYYNGEERAKGNILERFSAQQFPDLHSELNLSSLELGDSALYFCASSVGSGDIGEQYFGPGTRLTVT.

V and J are TRBV5-4 and TRBJ1-2; D not resolved. CDR1 and CDR2 (germline): SGHNT, YYREEE (reference sequence). V lost 0 bases, J lost 4 bases, and 13 bases lay in between. The CDR3 is made up of 15 amino acids. The CDR3 DNA reads TGTGCCAGCAGCTTGGAAAGGGCGGTCAGCTATGGCTACACCTTC. Residues: CASSLERAVSYGYTF.

CDR3 sequence: CASSHDRAPYGYTF. CDR3 nucleotide sequence: TGTGCCAGCAGCCACGACAGGGCGCCCTATGGCTACACCTTC. This sequence joins TRBV7-9 and TRBJ1-2; 7 nucleotides align to TRBD1. CDR1 and CDR2 from the germline V gene are SEHNR and FQNEAQ (reference sequence). The CDR3 loop spans 14 amino acids. J gave up 4 bases and V 5 bases, and 7 bases lay outside the gene matches.

The chain is built from TRBV12-3 or TRBV12-4 and TRBJ1-5; tentative D call: TRBD1 (5 bases). Trimming shortened V by 5 bases and J by 4 bases, and 9 bases separated the two germline ends. The CDR3 length is 13 residues. DNA for the CDR3: TGTGCCAGCAGTGTGACAGCAAATCAGCCCCAGCATTTT. It encodes CASSVTANQPQHF.

This sequence joins TRBV6-4 and TRBJ1-1, with 9 positions matching TRBD1. Germline values: CDR1 MRHNA, CDR2 SNTAGT. This CDR3 comprises 14 residues. J lost 1 base, V lost 3 bases, and 0 bases had no gene match. CDR3 DNA sequence: TGTGCCAGCAGTGAACAGGGGGCGAACACTGAAGCTTTCTTT. Its protein product is CASSEQGANTEAFF.

The V call is TRBV7-9, the J call TRBJ1-6; TRBD1 aligns across 9 bases. Germline CDR1 and CDR2: SEHNR and FQNEAQ (reference sequence). This CDR3 contains 15 residues. V dropped 5 bases and J dropped 7; count of bases not matched to a gene: 6. This CDR3 reads CASSLWDRVNSPLHF. The CDR3 DNA is TGTGCCAGCAGCCTCTGGGACAGGGTGAATTCACCCCTCCACTTT.

This clone was detected once. The rearrangement links TRBV5-1 to TRBJ1-2, with 7 bases aligning to TRBD1. CDR1 is SGHRS, CDR2 YFSETQ, per germline. CDR3 length: 15 residues. After removal of 0 bases from V and 0 bases from J, the junction contained 2 bases not matched to a gene. CDR3 nucleotides: TGCGCCAGCAGCTTGGAGGGGGCTGCTAACTATGGCTACACCTTC. This gives the protein CASSLEGAANYGYTF. The full variable domain, with the rest looked up from reference TRBV5-1 and TRBJ1-2, is KAGVTQTPRYLIKTRGQQVTLSCSPISGHRSVSWYQQTPGQGLQFLFEYFSETQRNKGNFPGRFSGRQFSNSRSEMNVSTLELGDSALYLCASSLEGAANYGYTFGSGTRLTVV.

This chain links TRBV7-2 with TRBJ2-3; D might be TRBD1 (5 bases). Trimming removed 2 bases from V and 6 bases from J, with 12 bases in between. The CDR3 is made up of 14 amino acids. CDR1 is SGHTA and CDR2 is FQGNSA in the germline V gene. The CDR3 bases are TGTGCCAGCAGCTTATACGCAGGGTTGGATACGCAGTATTTT. This codes for CASSLYAGLDTQYF. Using reference TRBV7-2 and TRBJ2-3 for the parts outside the CDR3, the full variable domain is GAGVSQSPSNKVTEKGKDVELRCDPISGHTALYWYRQSLGQGLEFLIYFQGNSAPDKSGLPSDRFSAERTGGSVSTLTIQRTQQEDSAVYLCASSLYAGLDTQYFGPGTRLTVL.